This T cell receptor beta chain was recovered during a study of cytomegalovirus exposure and HLA in healthy donors. CDR3 length: 16 amino acids. Losses at the gene ends were 5 bases for V and 3 bases for J; bases not matched to a gene: 10. The V gene's germline CDR1 is SGHTA and CDR2 FQGNSA. The study ran its PCR with 60 Vbeta and 13 Jbeta primers. Repertoires were generated with immunoSEQ multiplex PCR, while TCRdb's copy carries only in-frame clones and drops some. Of about 55,000 clones listed, over 65% were seen once; the top ten hold less than 45%. The clonotype comes from a man aged 40-50 years in good health and CMV-seropositive. Material for sequencing was PBMCs. V gene TRBV7-2 combines with J gene TRBJ2-3; the match to TRBD1 covers 8 bases. The CDR3 coding sequence is TGTGCCAGCAGCCCGCAGGGGGCTGTTGAGACAGATACGCAGTATTTT. It is translated as CASSPQGAVETDTQYF.